This T cell receptor (beta chain) was documented in a study of CD8+ T cells in alopecia areata. About the study: Twice daily, treated patients received 5 to 10 mg of oral tofacitinib.

Peripheral blood and lesional scalp punch biopsies came from alopecia areata patients. V lost 0 bases and J lost 5, with 2 bases in between. There are 10 residues in the CDR3. Germline CDR1 and CDR2: GTSNPN and SVGIG (reference sequence). Sequencing relied on a cDNA template that was reverse transcribed from extracted RNA. Produced via immunoSEQ multiplex PCR; TCRdb's table is partial and in-frame only. The sample lists about 69,000 clones; roughly three fifths were seen once. Study-level findings and limits: Normal skin's resident alphabeta T cells are also sequenced in scalp samples.

Details on this clone: Its antigen is undetermined.

The starting material was CD8+ T cells sorted from blood, obtained at week 0. The clonotype originates from a human donor with alopecia areata. The chain employs TRBV30 and TRBJ2-7; no clear D gene. The CDR3 spells CAWSVNEQYF. The CDR3 nucleotides read TGTGCCTGGAGTGTTAACGAGCAGTACTTC.